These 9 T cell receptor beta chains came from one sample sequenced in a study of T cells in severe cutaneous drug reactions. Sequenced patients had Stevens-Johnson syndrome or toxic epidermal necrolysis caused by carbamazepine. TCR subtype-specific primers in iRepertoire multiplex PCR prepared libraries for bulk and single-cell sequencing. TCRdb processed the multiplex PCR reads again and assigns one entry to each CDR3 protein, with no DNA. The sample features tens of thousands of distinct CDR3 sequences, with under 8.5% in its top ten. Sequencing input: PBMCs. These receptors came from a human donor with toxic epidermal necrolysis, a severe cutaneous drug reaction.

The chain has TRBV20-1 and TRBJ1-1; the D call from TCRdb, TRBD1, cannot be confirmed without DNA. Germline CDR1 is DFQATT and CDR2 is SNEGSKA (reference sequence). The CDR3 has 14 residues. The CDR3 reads CSARGLRGHTEAFF.

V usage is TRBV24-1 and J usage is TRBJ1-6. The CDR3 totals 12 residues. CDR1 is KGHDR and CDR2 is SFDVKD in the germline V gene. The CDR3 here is CATSEGDSPLHF.

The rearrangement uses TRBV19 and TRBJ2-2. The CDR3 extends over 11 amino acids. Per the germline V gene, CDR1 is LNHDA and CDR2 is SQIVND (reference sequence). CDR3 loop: CASSIVGELFF.

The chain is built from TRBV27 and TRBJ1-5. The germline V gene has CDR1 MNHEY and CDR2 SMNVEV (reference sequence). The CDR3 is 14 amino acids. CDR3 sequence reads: CASSLVGHNQPQHF.

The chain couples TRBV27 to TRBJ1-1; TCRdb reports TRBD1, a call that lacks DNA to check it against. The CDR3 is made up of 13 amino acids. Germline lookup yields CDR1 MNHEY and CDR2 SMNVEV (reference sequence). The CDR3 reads CASSLYGGTEAFF.

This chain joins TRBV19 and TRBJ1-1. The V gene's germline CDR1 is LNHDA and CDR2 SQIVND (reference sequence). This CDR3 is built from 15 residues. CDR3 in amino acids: CASRPNKAGNTEAFF.

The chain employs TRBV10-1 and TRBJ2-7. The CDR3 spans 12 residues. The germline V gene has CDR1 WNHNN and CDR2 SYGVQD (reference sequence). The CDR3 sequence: CASSEYSHEQYF.

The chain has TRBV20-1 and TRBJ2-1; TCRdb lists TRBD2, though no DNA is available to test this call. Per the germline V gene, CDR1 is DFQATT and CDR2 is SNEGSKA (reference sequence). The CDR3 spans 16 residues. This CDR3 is CSALRTSPSSYNEQFF.

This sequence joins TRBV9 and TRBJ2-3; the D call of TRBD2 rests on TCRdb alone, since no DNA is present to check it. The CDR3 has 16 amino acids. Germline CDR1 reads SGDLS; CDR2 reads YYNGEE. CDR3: CASSVGWERTTDTQYF.